The text below deals with one TCR beta chain. This record comes from a study of blood T cell repertoires in COVID-19. Turning to the study itself: Specimens from acute and convalescent COVID-19 originated in the United States, Italy and Spain. Sources were T cells, B-cell-depleted T cells, or PBMCs; the material itself was cDNA or gDNA.

Source study methods: It was from reference gene primer amplification that nucleated cell counts were estimated. Method: immunoSEQ multiplex PCR; TCRdb's copy keeps in-frame clones and lacks some. D and trimming were read from the DNA, whereas the V and J calls and clone size are those reported in that table. The sample records approximately 210,000 clones, approximately 90% being singletons. Sequenced sample: peripheral blood. The receptor's source is a man aged 30 to 39 with acute or convalescent COVID-19.

Written as DNA, the CDR3 is TGTGCCAGCAGCCGTGGGACAGGGGCCTCCTACGAGCAGTACTTC. This codes for CASSRGTGASYEQYF. V is TRBV7-9 and J is TRBJ2-7, with 10 bases aligning to TRBD1. The germline gives CDR1 SEHNR, CDR2 FQNEAQ (reference sequence). J lost 0 bases, V lost 5 bases, and 4 bases had no gene match. This CDR3 contains 15 residues.